This TCR beta chain originates from a study of cytomegalovirus exposure and HLA in healthy donors. Researchers ran the PCR with 60 Vbeta and 13 Jbeta primers. Repertoires were generated with immunoSEQ multiplex PCR, while TCRdb's copy carries only in-frame clones and drops some. This sample lists some 75,000 clones; its ten largest clones have 0.83%. The CDR3 runs 15 residues. With V trimmed by 4 bases and J by 6 bases, 6 bases remained unmatched. Per germline, CDR1 SNHLY and CDR2 FYNNEI. The chain links TRBV2 to TRBJ1-6; 7 positions match TRBD1. Source material: PBMCs. The sequence was obtained from a boy aged 10-17 years in good health and CMV-seronegative. The CDR3, as DNA: TGTGCCAGCAGTGCAGGGGGTGGTGGTAATTCACCCCTCCACTTT. Residues: CASSAGGGGNSPLHF.